This TCR beta chain was documented in a study of shared clonotypes between healthy human individuals. Germline loops: CDR1 GTSNPN, CDR2 SVGIG (reference sequence). With V trimmed by 0 bases and J by 3 bases, 1 base remained unmatched. There are 15 residues in the CDR3. Method: immunoSEQ multiplex PCR; TCRdb's copy keeps in-frame clones and lacks some. The sample lists some 380,000 clones, about 97% occurring once. This chain links TRBV30 with TRBJ2-3, with 12 bases identical to TRBD2. Sequencing was done on a sample of memory CD8+ T cells sorted from blood. Subset indicated: CD45RO+ cells pooled with CCR7-negative TemRA cells. This receptor was taken from a man younger than 40 in good health. The CDR3 DNA is TGTGCCTGGAGTGTGGGGACTAGCGGGACAGATACGCAGTATTTT. It translates to CAWSVGTSGTDTQYF.